The sequence of this TCR beta chain was determined in a study of shared clonotypes between healthy human individuals (TCRdb year 2020). In terms of the full investigation: The cohort included a few men and a couple of women between 18 and 49 years of age. Libraries were prepared and TCR repertoires were sequenced by different laboratories using diverse techniques, in order to increase sequencing depth and limit assay-specific biases. Blood TCR repertoires of about five healthy adults were deeply sequenced to estimate repertoire size and the extent of clonotype sharing between individuals. Each donor's leukapheresis produced roughly between roughly 0.85 and 10 billion PBMCs. For each donor, three plates each were used for CD4 naive and CD4 memory, two plates were used for CD8 naive, and one plate was used for CD8 memory. The study at large found these results: Pairwise subsampling led to the expectation that sequencing depth would affect the degree of clonotype sharing among donors. Compared with non-shared clonotypes, the clonotypes found in all four sorted-subset donors had higher generation probabilities. Naive subsets generally had larger estimated clonotype richness than memory subsets did. Sharing across four donors was observed for 5% to 6.5% of naive CD4, under 4% of naive CD8, 2.3% of memory CD4, and roughly 0.4% of memory CD8 clonotypes. Because the study included only a small number of donors, the genetic and exposure-history diversity represented was limited. Rarefaction of sorted-subset datasets indicated incomplete sequencing despite the large sequencing depth. Sampling was restricted to blood, and TCR repertoires in tissue are likely to differ from TCR repertoires in blood.

The germline V gene specifies KGHSH as CDR1 and LQKENI as CDR2. The CDR3 holds 15 amino acids from the cysteine to the phenylalanine. CDR3 DNA only is kept here, 45 bases in frame from base 1. V is pruned by 2 bases and J by 2 bases, leaving 1 base of the junction without a gene match. Worth noting for this clone: The target of this receptor is not known. One base away there is no much larger clone; base qualities are not given.

CD8 naive samples were CD45RO-negative cells positively selected for CCR7, giving a CD45RA+CCR7+ population that excluded TemRA cells. The donors were healthy, HIV-negative adults with no recently reported acute infections or vaccinations. Every donor was a Caucasian adult living in Nashville, Tennessee, USA. Blood was obtained by leukapheresis, after which PBMCs were separated by Ficoll-Histopaque density gradient centrifugation and cryopreserved in liquid nitrogen vapor phase. Analytical flow cytometry was used to check the purity and quantity of each magnetically sorted T cell population. From each sorted fraction, genomic DNA was isolated and quantified by UV absorbance on a Nanodrop 2000c. Using the deep immunoSEQ assay, TCR CDR3 regions were amplified from genomic DNA by multiplex PCR. Extracted genomic DNA from each cell subset was distributed evenly across all wells of several immunoSEQ 96-well plates, and each plate was treated as a replicate. For sorted subsets, each replicate PCR was loaded with around 220 ng genomic DNA, equivalent to about 30,000 T cell genomes. Purified libraries were measured with a Qubit 3.0 fluorometer, size-checked on a Bioanalyzer 2100, and measured again with the KAPA Library Quantification kit. A separate single-read 150-cycle Illumina NextSeq 550 flow cell was used to sequence each immunoSEQ 96-well plate. On the authors' methods: The immunoSEQ output contained only junctional sequences without quality scores, so filtering could not match that applied to full-length reads. To assign V/J genes and CDR3, sequences were annotated using PyIR, a Python wrapper for IgBLAST v1.9, with IMGT germline references. Reads were filtered out if the reads had weak V/J assignments (E-value above 1e-6), no CDR3, stop codons, out-of-frame junctions, or ambiguous translated residues. V3J clonotypes were defined as sequences sharing an identical inferred V gene, J gene, and CDR3 amino acid sequence. To compute the percentage overlap between repertoires, the number of shared unique clonotypes was divided by the size of the smaller repertoire. Three approaches were used to assess repertoire richness: RTK rarefaction, the Chao1 estimator, and Recon v2.1 estimates of unobserved clonotypes. OLGA was used to compute generation probabilities for all TCRbeta clonotypes that the gDNA method yielded from a few donors. TCRdb obtained this table from immuneACCESS and retained in-frame rearrangements with V and J assigned. These tables miss some clones; where compared with another copy, unresolved V genes account for less than half of the shortfall, and the remainder is unexplained. D and trimming come from the DNA, and the V and J calls and clone size come from that table. Across this sample there are about 2 million clones, with about 94% seen only once. Clones ranked in the top ten supply 1% to 1.3% of the sample.

This TCR was sampled from a man aged 18 to 35 in good health. Sequencing input: naive CD8+ T cells sorted from blood. Read against the paper, the sample's cell subset or site label means: CD45RA+CCR7+. The chain is made from TRBV18 and TRBJ2-7; TRBD2 aligns with 12 central bases. The CDR3 region: CASSPGTSGPYEQYF. Read as DNA, the sequence is TGTGCCAGCTCACCAGGGACTAGCGGGCCCTACGAGCAGTACTTC. This CDR3, with the reference TRBV18 and TRBJ2-7 proteins standing in past its ends, gives the full variable domain NAGVMQNPRHLVRRRGQEARLRCSPMKGHSHVYWYRQLPEEGLKFMVYLQKENIIDESGMPKERFSAEFPKEGPSILRIQQVVRGDSAAYFCASSPGTSGPYEQYFGPGTRLTVT.